This T cell receptor beta chain was captured by sequencing in a study of beta chain features in type 1 diabetes. The CDR3 runs 11 residues. CDR1 ENHRY and CDR2 SYGVKD come from the germline V gene. Between the trimmed V and J ends, which lost 10 bases and 2 bases, there was a span of 7 bases. It was via CD45RO/CCR7/CD25/CD127/CD95/CD27 that CD4+ naive, central memory, regulatory and stem cell-like memory cells were sorted. Remarks on this clone: Its specificity is not known.

The study, taken as a whole, reports: In the patient group, naive, central memory and Treg TCRB repertoires seemed more alike than in the healthy donor group. Whether HLA type influences TCRB rearrangement remained unresolved here. Equally in patients and controls, PCR might preferentially amplify shorter templates.

The whole isolated RNA underwent reverse transcription, so sequencing captured expressed TCRB transcripts. Assay used: immunoSEQ multiplex PCR; TCRdb lists only in-frame clones, some missing. Of some 410,000 clones listed, approximately 14% are singletons. Sequences were obtained from naive CD4+ T cells from blood. This chain links TRBV10-3 with TRBJ2-3; no firm D call. The clonotype was recovered from a man aged 25-45 years in good health. The CDR3 region has the DNA TGTGCCACCTCCTCCACAGATACGCAGTATTTT. Protein product: CATSSTDTQYF.